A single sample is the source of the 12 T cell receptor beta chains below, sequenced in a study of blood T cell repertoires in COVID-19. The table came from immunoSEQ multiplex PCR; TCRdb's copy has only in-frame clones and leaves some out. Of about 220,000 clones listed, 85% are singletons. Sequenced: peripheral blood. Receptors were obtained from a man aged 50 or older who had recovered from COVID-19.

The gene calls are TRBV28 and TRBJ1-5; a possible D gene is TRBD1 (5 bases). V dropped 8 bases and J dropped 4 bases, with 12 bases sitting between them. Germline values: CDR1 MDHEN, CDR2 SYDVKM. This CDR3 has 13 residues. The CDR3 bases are TGTGCCAGCCTCTCCGGGGGAAATCAGCCCCAGCATTTT. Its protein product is CASLSGGNQPQHF.

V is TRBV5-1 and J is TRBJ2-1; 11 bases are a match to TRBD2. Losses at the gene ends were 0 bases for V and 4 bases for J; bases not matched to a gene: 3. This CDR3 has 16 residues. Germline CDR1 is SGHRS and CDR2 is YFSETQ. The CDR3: CASSLAIAGGYNEQFF. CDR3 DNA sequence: TGCGCCAGCAGCTTGGCCATAGCGGGAGGGTACAATGAGCAGTTCTTC.

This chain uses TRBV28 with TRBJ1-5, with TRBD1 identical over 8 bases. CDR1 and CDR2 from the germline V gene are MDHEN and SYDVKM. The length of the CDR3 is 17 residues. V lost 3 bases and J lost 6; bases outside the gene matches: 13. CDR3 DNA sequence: TGTGCCAGCAGTTTTTCGGGCAGGGGGCTTTCTCGTCAGCCCCAGCATTTT. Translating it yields CASSFSGRGLSRQPQHF.

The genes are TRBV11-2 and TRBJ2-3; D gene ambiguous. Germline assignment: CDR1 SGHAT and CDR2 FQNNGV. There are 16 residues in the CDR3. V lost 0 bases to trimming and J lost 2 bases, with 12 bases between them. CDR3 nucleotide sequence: TGTGCCAGCAGCTTAGATGATCGCTACTTCACAGATACGCAGTATTTT. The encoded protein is CASSLDDRYFTDTQYF.

CDR3 sequence (DNA): TGCGCCAGCAGCCTCCCTCTCCGACAGGGCTCCTACAATGAGCAGTTCTTC. It is translated as CASSLPLRQGSYNEQFF. The gene calls are TRBV4-1 and TRBJ2-1; 7 nucleotides align to TRBD1. Germline-derived CDR1 and CDR2 are MGHRA and YSYEKL. Trimming cost V 4 bases and J 0 bases; bases outside gene matches: 9. The CDR3 has 17 amino acids.

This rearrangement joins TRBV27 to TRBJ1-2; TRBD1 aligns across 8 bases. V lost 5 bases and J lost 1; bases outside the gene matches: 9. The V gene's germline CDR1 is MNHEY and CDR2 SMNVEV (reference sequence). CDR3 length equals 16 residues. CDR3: CASSASIDRGNYGYTF. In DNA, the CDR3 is TGTGCCAGCAGTGCATCGATAGACAGGGGTAACTATGGCTACACCTTC.

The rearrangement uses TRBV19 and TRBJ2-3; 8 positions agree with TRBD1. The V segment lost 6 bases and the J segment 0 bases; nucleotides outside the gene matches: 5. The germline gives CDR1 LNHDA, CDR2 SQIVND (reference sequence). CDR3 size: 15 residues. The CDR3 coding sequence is TGTGCCAGTAGAACGACAGGGGTCAGCACAGATACGCAGTATTTT. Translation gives CASRTTGVSTDTQYF.

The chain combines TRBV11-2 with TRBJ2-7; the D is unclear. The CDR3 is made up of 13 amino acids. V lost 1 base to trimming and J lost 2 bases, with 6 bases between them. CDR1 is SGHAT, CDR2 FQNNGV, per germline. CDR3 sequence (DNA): TGTGCCAGCAGCTTAGCCACAGCCTACGAGCAGTACTTC. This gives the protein CASSLATAYEQYF. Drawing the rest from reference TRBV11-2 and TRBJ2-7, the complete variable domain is EAGVAQSPRYKIIEKRQSVAFWCNPISGHATLYWYQQILGQGPKLLIQFQNNGVVDDSQLPKDRFSAERLKGVDSTLKIQPAKLEDSAVYLCASSLATAYEQYFGPGTRLTVT.

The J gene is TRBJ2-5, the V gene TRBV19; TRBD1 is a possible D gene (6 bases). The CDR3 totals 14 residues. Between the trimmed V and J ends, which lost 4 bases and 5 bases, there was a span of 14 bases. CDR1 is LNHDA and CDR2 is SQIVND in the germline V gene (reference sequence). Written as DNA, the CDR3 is TGTGCCAGTAGTACAATACAGGGTGTGGAGACCCAGTACTTC. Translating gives CASSTIQGVETQYF.

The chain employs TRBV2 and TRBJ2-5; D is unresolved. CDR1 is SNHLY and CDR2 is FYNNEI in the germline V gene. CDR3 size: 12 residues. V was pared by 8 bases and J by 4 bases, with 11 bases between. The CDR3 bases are TGTGCCAGCTCGAGGAGCCTAGAGACCCAGTACTTC. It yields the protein CASSRSLETQYF.

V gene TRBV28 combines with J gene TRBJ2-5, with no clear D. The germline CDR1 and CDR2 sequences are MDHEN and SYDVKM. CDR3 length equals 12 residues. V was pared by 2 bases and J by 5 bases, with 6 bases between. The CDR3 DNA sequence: TGTGCCAGCAGTTTAACTCTGGAGACCCAGTACTTC. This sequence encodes CASSLTLETQYF.

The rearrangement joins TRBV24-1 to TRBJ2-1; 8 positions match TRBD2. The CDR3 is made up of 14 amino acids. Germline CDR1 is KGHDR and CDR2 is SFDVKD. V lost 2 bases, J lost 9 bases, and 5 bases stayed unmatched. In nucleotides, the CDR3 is TGTGCCACCAGTGATTCGCGGACTAGCACTGAGCAGTTCTTC. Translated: CATSDSRTSTEQFF.